This T cell receptor beta chain was captured in a study of cytomegalovirus exposure and HLA in healthy donors. The PCR ran on 60 Vbeta and 13 Jbeta primers. TCRdb's table, derived via immunoSEQ multiplex PCR, lists solely in-frame clones and lacks some. The sample has more than 85,000 clones; approximately 79% are singletons. CDR1 is SGHDN, CDR2 FVKESK, per germline. This CDR3 is built from 15 residues. Losses at the gene ends were 4 bases for V and 5 bases for J; bases not matched to a gene: 11. Study results and limitations: Analysis was carried out at a later point, and it linked a missense DCLRE1C variant to TCR beta V- and J-gene trimming.

Of note for this clone: Its specificity is not known.

The sample taken for sequencing was PBMCs. The origin of this receptor is a man younger than 40 in good health and CMV-seropositive. The V and J genes are TRBV14 and TRBJ2-7, with 7 bases fitting TRBD1. The CDR3 nucleotides are TGTGCCAGCAGCCCCCATACAGGGGTCAGCAACGAGCAGTACTTC. Translated: CASSPHTGVSNEQYF. Supplemented by reference TRBV14 and TRBJ2-7, the full variable domain reads EAGVTQFPSHSVIEKGQTVTLRCDPISGHDNLYWYRRVMGKEIKFLLHFVKESKQDESGMPNNRFLAERTGGTYSTLKVQPAELEDSGVYFCASSPHTGVSNEQYFGPGTRLTVT.